The 29 T cell receptor beta chains listed next were all sequenced from one sample in a study of cytomegalovirus exposure and HLA in healthy donors. Primers for the PCR totalled 60 Vbeta and 13 Jbeta. Repertoires were generated with immunoSEQ multiplex PCR, while TCRdb's copy carries only in-frame clones and drops some. The data hold roughly 200,000 clones, with over 70% observed a single time. The source material was PBMCs. Source of these receptors: a male donor in good health and CMV-seronegative.

The chain is built from TRBV7-2 and TRBJ2-5; tentative D call: TRBD1 (7 bases). Germline CDR1 SGHTA, CDR2 FQGNSA. The CDR3 loop spans 13 amino acids. The ends were cut back, 4 bases at V and 4 bases at J, with 10 bases in the middle. As DNA, the CDR3 is TGTGCCAGCAGCTCAGGGGGAGGAGAGACCCAGTACTTC. Its protein product is CASSSGGGETQYF.

This chain links TRBV4-3 with TRBJ2-5, with D maybe TRBD2 (6 bases). The V end was cut by 1 base, the J end by 2 bases, with 11 bases between. CDR1 LGHNA and CDR2 YSLEER come from the germline V gene. This CDR3 is 15 amino acids long. CDR3 residues: CASSQGTTTQETQYF. The CDR3, as DNA: TGCGCCAGCAGCCAAGGGACTACCACACAAGAGACCCAGTACTTC.

J is TRBJ2-1 and V is TRBV4-1; 10 nucleotides line up with TRBD2. V lost 0 bases to trimming and J lost 7 bases; unmatched junction nucleotides: 9. Germline CDR1 reads MGHRA; CDR2 reads YSYEKL. The CDR3 length is 17 residues. The CDR3: CASSQDRISGGRNEQFF. The CDR3 DNA reads TGCGCCAGCAGCCAAGATCGAATTAGCGGGGGGCGGAATGAGCAGTTCTTC.

The chain has TRBV4-1 and TRBJ1-3; unclear D gene. Germline V lookup: CDR1 MGHRA, CDR2 YSYEKL. This CDR3 region has 14 residues. V lost 6 bases and J 0 bases, leaving 9 bases between the germline ends. The CDR3 DNA is TGCGCCAGCAGTCCTACTTTCTCTGGAAACACCATATATTTT. It is translated as CASSPTFSGNTIYF.

The chain uses TRBV28 and TRBJ1-5; no reliable D call. This CDR3 has 15 residues. V was trimmed by 3 bases and J by 0 bases, leaving 9 bases between them. Germline CDR1 is MDHEN and CDR2 is SYDVKM. The CDR3 loop is CASSLGSLSNQPQHF. As DNA, the CDR3 is TGTGCCAGCAGTTTGGGCAGCCTTAGCAATCAGCCCCAGCATTTT.

V usage is TRBV4-3 and J usage is TRBJ2-3; D is possibly TRBD2 (5 bases). Between the trimmed V and J ends, which lost 0 bases and 3 bases, there was a span of 7 bases. Germline-derived CDR1 and CDR2 are LGHNA and YSLEER. The CDR3 runs 14 residues. The CDR3 sequence: CASSQDWETDTQYF. CDR3 nucleotides: TGCGCCAGCAGCCAAGATTGGGAGACAGATACGCAGTATTTT.

The V gene is TRBV18, the J gene TRBJ2-1; 10 nucleotides align to TRBD2. From germline, CDR1 is KGHSH and CDR2 LQKENI. This CDR3 comprises 16 residues. After removal of 1 base from V and 12 bases from J, the junction contained 12 bases not matched to a gene. In DNA, the CDR3 is TGTGCCAGCTCACCACGTCGACTAGCGGGCCTTGTTGCGCAGTTCTTC. It yields the protein CASSPRRLAGLVAQFF.

J is TRBJ2-5 and V is TRBV25-1; D may be TRBD1 (6 bases). The DNA end is more similar to TRBJ2-7, so the J call may be wrong. Germline V gives CDR1 MGHDK, CDR2 SYGVNS. This CDR3 has 13 amino acids. The CDR3 DNA sequence: TGTGCCAGCTCGGGACAAATTTGGGGCGAGCAGTACTTC. It encodes CASSGQIWGEQYF.

This sequence joins TRBV27 and TRBJ2-1, with TRBD2 matching over 7 bases. CDR1 is MNHEY, CDR2 SMNVEV, per germline (reference sequence). The CDR3 loop spans 13 amino acids. This CDR3 is CAAASGSYNEQFF. CDR3 bases: TGTGCGGCTGCTAGCGGATCCTACAATGAGCAGTTCTTC.

The rearrangement links TRBV6-1 to TRBJ2-5; tentatively, D is TRBD1 (5 bases). The CDR3 runs to 14 residues. The V end lost 1 base, the J end lost 2 bases, and 8 bases lay between the germline ends. Germline CDR1 MNHNS, CDR2 SASEGT. The CDR3 region has the DNA TGTGCCAGCAGTGAAGTCGGACAACAAGAGACCCAGTACTTC. This translates into CASSEVGQQETQYF.

V and J are TRBV30 and TRBJ1-2, with 9 bases fitting TRBD1. The CDR3 spans 13 residues. The V gene end was trimmed by 4 bases and the J gene end by 4 bases; junction bases not matched to a gene: 4. Germline V gene data show CDR1 as GTSNPN and CDR2 as SVGIG (reference sequence). The CDR3 nucleotides are TGTGCCTGGAAAGGACAGGGGACCTATGGCTACACCTTC. Its translation is CAWKGQGTYGYTF. The variable domain in full, with the rest retrieved from reference TRBV30 and TRBJ1-2, is SQTIHQWPATLVQPVGSPLSLECTVEGTSNPNLYWYRQAAGRGLQLLFYSVGIGQISSEVPQNLSASRPQDRQFILSSKKLLLSDSGFYLCAWKGQGTYGYTFGSGTRLTVV.

The chain employs TRBV19 and TRBJ2-7; possible D gene TRBD1, 6 bases. The V end was cut by 9 bases, the J end by 2 bases, with 23 bases between. The CDR3 has 16 amino acids. Per germline, CDR1 LNHDA and CDR2 SQIVND (reference sequence). CDR3 amino acids: CARPVGLTGSTYEQYF. The DNA of the CDR3 is TGTGCCAGGCCAGTTGGCCTGACAGGTAGCACCTACGAGCAGTACTTC.

The gene calls are TRBV6-5 and TRBJ1-3; D remains unclear. Germline CDR1 reads MNHEY; CDR2 reads SVGAGI. The germline V and J ends were trimmed by 4 bases and 0 bases, with 13 bases remaining between them. CDR3 length equals 16 residues. The DNA for the CDR3 is TGTGCCAGCAGTTTCCGCGGCTCGAGCTCTGGAAACACCATATATTTT. This codes for CASSFRGSSSGNTIYF.

The sample holds one count of this clone. This chain uses TRBV28 with TRBJ2-5; no reliable D call. This CDR3 region has 13 residues. The V end was cut by 2 bases, the J end by 7 bases, with 11 bases between. Germline V gene data show CDR1 as MDHEN and CDR2 as SYDVKM. CDR3 amino acids: CASSLILPPTQYF. CDR3 nucleotides: TGTGCCAGCAGTTTAATACTCCCGCCGACCCAGTACTTC.

CDR3 loop: CAWRSEGANVLTF. CDR3 nucleotides: TGTGCCTGGAGATCGGAGGGGGCCAACGTCCTGACTTTC. The chain carries TRBV30 and TRBJ2-6; the D is unclear. CDR1 and CDR2 (germline): GTSNPN, SVGIG (reference sequence). V was trimmed by 3 bases and J by 4 bases, leaving 7 bases between them. The length of the CDR3 is 13 residues.

This chain uses TRBV12-5 with TRBJ1-6; tentative D call: TRBD1 (5 bases). CDR1 and CDR2 from the germline V gene are LGHNT and FRNRAP. The CDR3 length is 17 residues. V was clipped by 0 bases and J by 8 bases, with 17 bases between them. The CDR3 DNA reads TGTGCTAGTGGTTTGGTACCCTCTAGGGGCAAGGATTCACCCCTCCACTTT. Residues: CASGLVPSRGKDSPLHF.

Concerning this clone: An end of the junction differs from the germline gene, which may be a read error. The same CDR3 also results from other DNA sequences found in this sample. The chain carries TRBV5-1 and TRBJ1-3, with D uncertain. This CDR3 comprises 16 residues. Germline CDR1 is SGHRS and CDR2 is YFSETQ. Here the CDR3 DNA reads TGCGCCAGCAGCTTGGGGCTCACAACGGGTGGAAATACCATATATTTT. This codes for CASSLGLTTGGNTIYF.

The chain recombines TRBV7-2 with TRBJ1-6; tentatively, D is TRBD1 (5 bases). The germline V gene has CDR1 SGHTA and CDR2 FQGNSA. The V gene lost 4 bases and the J gene lost 10 bases, with 11 bases spanning the gap. The CDR3 is 13 residues long. The CDR3: CASSSGFDSPLHF. The CDR3 DNA is TGTGCCAGCAGCTCAGGGTTCGACTCACCCCTCCACTTT. Combining the CDR3 with reference TRBV7-2 and TRBJ1-6 gives the whole variable domain GAGVSQSPSNKVTEKGKDVELRCDPISGHTALYWYRQSLGQGLEFLIYFQGNSAPDKSGLPSDRFSAERTGGSVSTLTIQRTQQEDSAVYLCASSSGFDSPLHFGNGTRLTVT.

The rearrangement links TRBV5-4 to TRBJ1-4; TRBD1 agrees at 7 bases. V trimming: 4 bases; J trimming: 0 bases; junction bases outside the gene matches: 9. This CDR3 region has 17 residues. Germline V lookup: CDR1 SGHNT, CDR2 YYREEE (reference sequence). The CDR3 DNA is TGTGCCAGCAGCGCCGGGACAGCCCCAGCAACTAATGAAAAACTGTTTTTT. As protein: CASSAGTAPATNEKLFF. Full variable domain (rest looked up from reference TRBV5-4 and TRBJ1-4): ETGVTQSPTHLIKTRGQQVTLRCSSQSGHNTVSWYQQALGQGPQFIFQYYREEENGRGNFPPRFSGLQFPNYSSELNVNALELDDSALYLCASSAGTAPATNEKLFFGSGTQLSVL.

The table lists this clone with a few counts. The conserved closing phenylalanine or tryptophan is absent in this CDR3, likely reflecting a read error. The chain is built from TRBV27 and TRBJ1-1, with D maybe TRBD1 (5 bases). The length of the CDR3 is 14 residues. Trimming removed 4 bases at V and 4 bases at J, with 13 bases between. CDR1 MNHEY and CDR2 SMNVEV come from the germline V gene (reference sequence). The CDR3 reads CASSSLGGLTEAFL. CDR3 bases: TGTGCCAGCAGTTCCCTGGGGGGACTCACTGAAGCTTTCCTT.

V usage is TRBV6-6 and J usage is TRBJ1-5, with 7 bases matching TRBD1. Unmatched junction bases numbered 6, after V lost 1 base and J lost 3 bases. There are 16 residues in the CDR3. Germline CDR1 MNHNY, CDR2 SVGAGI (reference sequence). This CDR3 is CASSYFRQGLNQPQHF. CDR3 coding DNA: TGTGCCAGCAGTTACTTCCGACAGGGCCTCAATCAGCCCCAGCATTTT.

The V gene is TRBV27, the J gene TRBJ2-1; possibly TRBD2 for D (6 bases). The V gene's germline CDR1 is MNHEY and CDR2 SMNVEV (reference sequence). Trimming removed 6 bases from V and 5 bases from J, with 14 bases in between. CDR3 size: 14 residues. The chain's CDR3 is CASSLGTPHNEQFF. CDR3 in DNA: TGTGCCAGCAGCCTCGGGACTCCTCACAATGAGCAGTTCTTC.

The chain recombines TRBV30 with TRBJ1-6, with TRBD1 matching 8 bases. This CDR3 has 14 amino acids. The junction had 7 bases not matched to a gene; V was cut back by 2 bases and J by 10 bases. The germline V gene has CDR1 GTSNPN and CDR2 SVGIG (reference sequence). The CDR3 loop reads CAWSPGGVRSPLHF. The DNA for the CDR3 is TGTGCCTGGAGTCCAGGGGGCGTTCGATCACCCCTCCACTTT.

The CDR3: CAWDRTNTEAFF. The CDR3 bases are TGTGCCTGGGACAGGACGAACACTGAAGCTTTCTTT. The chain carries TRBV30 and TRBJ1-1, with TRBD1 as a possible D gene (6 bases). This CDR3 region has 12 residues. Trimming shortened V by 5 bases and J by 1 base, and 8 bases separated the two germline ends. From germline, CDR1 is GTSNPN and CDR2 SVGIG (reference sequence).

The chain couples TRBV6-5 to TRBJ2-7; tentative D call: TRBD2 (6 bases). Trimming removed 4 bases at V and 3 bases at J, with 16 bases between. The CDR3 is 15 amino acids. Germline-derived CDR1 and CDR2 are MNHEY and SVGAGI. This chain's CDR3 is CASSSGGAGLYEQYF. CDR3 DNA sequence: TGTGCCAGCAGTTCCGGAGGGGCGGGACTCTACGAGCAGTACTTC.

This clone was observed a few times. The chain carries TRBV30 and TRBJ1-3; 10 bases agree with TRBD1. This CDR3 has 17 residues. V trimming: 0 bases; J trimming: 0 bases; junction bases outside the gene matches: 5. From germline, CDR1 is GTSNPN and CDR2 SVGIG (reference sequence). CDR3 DNA sequence: TGTGCCTGGAGTGTAGGGACAGGGGTCTCCTCTGGAAACACCATATATTTT. It yields the protein CAWSVGTGVSSGNTIYF.

The chain is built from TRBV6-6 and TRBJ2-7; D is perhaps TRBD1 (6 bases). This CDR3 contains 14 residues. CDR1 is MNHNY, CDR2 SVGAGI, per germline (reference sequence). The germline V and J ends were trimmed by 6 bases and 0 bases, with 12 bases remaining between them. The CDR3 sequence is CASSPQGTSYEQYF. The CDR3 bases are TGTGCCAGCAGCCCTCAGGGGACCTCCTACGAGCAGTACTTC.

This chain links TRBV18 with TRBJ1-6, with no clear D. V lost 6 bases and J 10 bases, leaving 19 bases between the germline ends. Per the germline V gene, CDR1 is KGHSH and CDR2 is LQKENI. CDR3 size: 15 residues. The CDR3 loop reads CASSLGNLGRSPLHF. DNA of the CDR3: TGTGCCAGCTCCCTGGGAAATTTGGGGAGGTCACCCCTCCACTTT.

The V and J genes are TRBV6-6 and TRBJ1-2, with D possibly matching TRBD1 (6 bases). The germline V gene encodes CDR1 MNHNY and CDR2 SVGAGI (reference sequence). The length of the CDR3 is 14 residues. With 0 bases removed from V and 4 bases from J, the gap between germline ends came to 9 bases. CDR3 loop: CASSYSTGIYGYTF. The CDR3 DNA sequence: TGTGCCAGCAGTTACTCGACAGGCATCTATGGCTACACCTTC.